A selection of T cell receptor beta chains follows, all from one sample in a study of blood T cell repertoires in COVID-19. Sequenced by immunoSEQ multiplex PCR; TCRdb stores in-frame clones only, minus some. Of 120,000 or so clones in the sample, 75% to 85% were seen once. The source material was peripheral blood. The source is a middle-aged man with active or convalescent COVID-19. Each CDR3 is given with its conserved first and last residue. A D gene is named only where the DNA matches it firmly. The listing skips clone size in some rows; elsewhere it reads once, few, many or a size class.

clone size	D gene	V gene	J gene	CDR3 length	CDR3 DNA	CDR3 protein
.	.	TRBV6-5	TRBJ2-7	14	TGTGCCACCAATAGGGGGGGTTGGTCCTACGAGCAGTACTTC	CATNRGGWSYEQYF
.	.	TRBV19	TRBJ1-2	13	TGTGCCAGTGGGGACTTGTGGGATTATGGCTACACCTTC	CASGDLWDYGYTF
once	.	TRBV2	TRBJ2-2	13	TGTGCCAGCAGTGCGCGGTACACCGGGGAGCTGTTTTTT	CASSARYTGELFF
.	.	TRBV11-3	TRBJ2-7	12	TGTGCCACCGGCGACAGTTTCTACGAGCAGTACTTC	CATGDSFYEQYF
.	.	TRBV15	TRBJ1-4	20	TGTGCCACCAGCAGAGATAGGGAGTGGGAGTCGGGACATAACCTCCAAAAACTGTTTTTT	CATSRDREWESGHNLQKLFF
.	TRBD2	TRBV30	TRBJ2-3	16	TGTGCCTGGAGTGTACGAATCGGGGGGAGGGCAGATACGCAGTATTTT	CAWSVRIGGRADTQYF
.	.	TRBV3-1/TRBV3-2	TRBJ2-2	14	TGTGCCAGCGGCGACAGATACAGAACCGGGGAGCTGTTTTTT	CASGDRYRTGELFF
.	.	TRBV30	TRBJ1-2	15	TGTGCCTCCGCCCGGGACACAACTACACTATATGGCTACACCTTC	CASARDTTTLYGYTF
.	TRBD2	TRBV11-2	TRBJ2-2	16	TGTGCCAGCAGCTTAGTTGCGGGAGCGAGAACCGGGGAGCTGTTTTTT	CASSLVAGARTGELFF
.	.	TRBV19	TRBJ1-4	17	TGTGCCAGTAGTGCGAGATCCCCGACAGCCGCTAATGAAAAACTGTTTTTT	CASSARSPTAANEKLFF
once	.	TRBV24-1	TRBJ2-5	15	TGTGCCACCAGTGACCTTATCGACAGCCAAGAGACCCAGTACTTC	CATSDLIDSQETQYF
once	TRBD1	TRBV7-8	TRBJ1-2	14	TGTGCCAGCAGCATCCGGGACAGGTCCTATGGCTACACCTTC	CASSIRDRSYGYTF
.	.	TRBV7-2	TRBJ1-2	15	TGTGCCAGCAGCTTAGTGCGGGAAGCAAGGGGTGGCTACACCTTC	CASSLVREARGGYTF
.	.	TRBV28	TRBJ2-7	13	TGTGCCAGCAGTTTACAGGGTGTCCACGAGCAGTACTTC	CASSLQGVHEQYF
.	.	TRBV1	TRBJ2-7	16	TGCACCAGCAGCCAAGCGGGGACTAGCGGGACGGGGGCGCAGTACTTC	CTSSQAGTSGTGAQYF
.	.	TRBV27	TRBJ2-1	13	TGTGCCAGCAGTTTAGCGGGCTACAATGAGCAGTTCTTC	CASSLAGYNEQFF
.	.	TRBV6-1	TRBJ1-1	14	TGTGCCAGCAGTGAACGCCGGGGAGGCACTGAAGCTTTCTTT	CASSERRGGTEAFF
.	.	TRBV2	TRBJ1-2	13	TGTGCCAGCAGTGCAGGGTTGGCCTATGGCTACACCTTC	CASSAGLAYGYTF
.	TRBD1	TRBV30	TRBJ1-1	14	TGTGCCGGAGACAGGGCGGGGGGAGGCACTGAAGCTTTCTTT	CAGDRAGGGTEAFF
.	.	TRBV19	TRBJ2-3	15	TGTGCCAGTAGTATAGGGGCCTATAGCACAGATACGCAGTATTTT	CASSIGAYSTDTQYF
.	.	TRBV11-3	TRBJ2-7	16	TGTGCCAGCAGCTTAGTTTATGGGGGGGCCAACTACGAGCAGTACTTC	CASSLVYGGANYEQYF
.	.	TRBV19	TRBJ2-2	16	TGTGCCAGTAGTATTTGGCGGGGCGCGAACACCGGGGAGCTGTTTTTT	CASSIWRGANTGELFF
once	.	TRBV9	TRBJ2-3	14	TGTGCCAGCAGCGTATCAGGGTACACAGATACGCAGTATTTT	CASSVSGYTDTQYF
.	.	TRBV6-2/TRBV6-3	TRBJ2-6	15	TGTGCCAGCAGTTCTGGAGGTGGAGGGGCCAACGTCCTGACTTTC	CASSSGGGGANVLTF
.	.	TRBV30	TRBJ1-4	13	TGTGCCTGGGCAAGGGGAAGTTTGGAAAAACTGTTTTTT	CAWARGSLEKLFF
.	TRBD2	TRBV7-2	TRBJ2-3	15	TGTGCCAGCAGCTGGACTAGCGGGAGGGCAGATACGCAGTATTTT	CASSWTSGRADTQYF
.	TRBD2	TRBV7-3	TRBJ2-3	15	TGTGCCAGCAGCTTATCGGGGGGGCATACAGATACGCAGTATTTT	CASSLSGGHTDTQYF
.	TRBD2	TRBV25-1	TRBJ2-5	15	TGTGCCAGCAGTGATCAAGCGGGGGGGCGTGAGACCCAGTACTTC	CASSDQAGGRETQYF
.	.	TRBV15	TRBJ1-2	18	TGTGCCACCAGCAGAAGATTAGTGACAGCTGAGTCTAACTATGGCTACACCTTC	CATSRRLVTAESNYGYTF
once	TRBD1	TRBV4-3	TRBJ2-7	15	TGCGCCAGCAGCCTAGCTTTAGACAGGGCCTACGAGCAGTACTTC	CASSLALDRAYEQYF
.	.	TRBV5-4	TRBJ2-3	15	TGTGCCAGCAGCTGGGACTTCTCTAGCACAGATACGCAGTATTTT	CASSWDFSSTDTQYF
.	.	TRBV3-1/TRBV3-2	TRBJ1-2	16	TGTGCCAGCAGCCAATTGGCCGCGACAGTCAACTATGGCTACACCTTC	CASSQLAATVNYGYTF
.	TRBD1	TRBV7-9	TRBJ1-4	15	TGTGCCAGCAGCCTCCAGGGGGGCCCTAATGAAAAACTGTTTTTT	CASSLQGGPNEKLFF
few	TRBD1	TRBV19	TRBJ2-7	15	TGTGCCAGTAGATCAGACGGACAGGGGACGTACGAGCAGTACTTC	CASRSDGQGTYEQYF
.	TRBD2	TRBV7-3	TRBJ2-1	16	TGTGCCAGCAGCAGGGCCGGGACTAGCGTAGTTGATGAGCAGTTCTTC	CASSRAGTSVVDEQFF
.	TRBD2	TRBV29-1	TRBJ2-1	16	TGCAGCGTTGAAGTACTAGCGAGACGCTCCTACAATGAGCAGTTCTTC	CSVEVLARRSYNEQFF
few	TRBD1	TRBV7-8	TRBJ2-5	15	TGTGCCAGCAGCATTCAGGGGGCGAGACAAGAGACCCAGTACTTC	CASSIQGARQETQYF
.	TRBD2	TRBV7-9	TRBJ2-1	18	TGTGCCAGCAGCCCCCGGACTAGCGGGAGAATCACGTTGAGTGAGCAGTTCTTC	CASSPRTSGRITLSEQFF
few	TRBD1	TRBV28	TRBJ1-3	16	TGTGCCAGCAGTTCCCCGACAGGGGGGATTGGAAACACCATATATTTT	CASSSPTGGIGNTIYF
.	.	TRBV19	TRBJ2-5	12	TGTGCCAGTAGTATCAGGGGAGAGACCCAGTACTTC	CASSIRGETQYF
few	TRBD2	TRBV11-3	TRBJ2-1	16	TGTGCCAGCAGCAACGTATGGCGGGGGAAATACAATGAGCAGTTCTTC	CASSNVWRGKYNEQFF
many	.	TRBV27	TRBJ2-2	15	TGTGCCAGCAGTACCCTGACTGGAGGGACCGGGGAGCTGTTTTTT	CASSTLTGGTGELFF
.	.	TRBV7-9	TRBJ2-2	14	TGTGCCAGCAGCTTAGGGACATACACCGGGGAGCTGTTTTTT	CASSLGTYTGELFF
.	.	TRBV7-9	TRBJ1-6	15	TGTGCCAGCAGCTTGGGGGGTTCCTATAATTCACCCCTCCACTTT	CASSLGGSYNSPLHF
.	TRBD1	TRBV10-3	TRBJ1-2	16	TGTGCCATCAGTGCGACAGGGGGCGCAGCGAACTATGGCTACACCTTC	CAISATGGAANYGYTF
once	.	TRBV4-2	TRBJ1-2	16	TGTGCCAGCAGCCAAGAGGTCGTGGGCAGCGCGGGTGGCTACACCTTC	CASSQEVVGSAGGYTF
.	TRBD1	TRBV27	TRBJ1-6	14	TGTGCCAGCAGCGACAGGGGGCTTGGCTCACCCCTCCACTTT	CASSDRGLGSPLHF
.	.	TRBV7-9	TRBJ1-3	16	TGTGCCAGCAGCTTATTGGGGCCTGCCTCTGGAAACACCATATATTTT	CASSLLGPASGNTIYF
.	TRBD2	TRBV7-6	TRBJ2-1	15	TGTGCCAGCAGCACACCTAGCGGGGGGCCCGGGGAGCAGTTCTTC	CASSTPSGGPGEQFF
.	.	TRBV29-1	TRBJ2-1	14	TGCAGCGTTGAAGGGTGGAGACCCTACAATGAGCAGTTCTTC	CSVEGWRPYNEQFF
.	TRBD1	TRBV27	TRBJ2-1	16	TGTGCCAGCAGTTTATCGCTGAGACAGGGCAGGGATGAGCAGTTCTTC	CASSLSLRQGRDEQFF
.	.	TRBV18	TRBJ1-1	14	TGTGCCAGCTCACTCGCCGAAGTGAGCACTGAAGCTTTCTTT	CASSLAEVSTEAFF